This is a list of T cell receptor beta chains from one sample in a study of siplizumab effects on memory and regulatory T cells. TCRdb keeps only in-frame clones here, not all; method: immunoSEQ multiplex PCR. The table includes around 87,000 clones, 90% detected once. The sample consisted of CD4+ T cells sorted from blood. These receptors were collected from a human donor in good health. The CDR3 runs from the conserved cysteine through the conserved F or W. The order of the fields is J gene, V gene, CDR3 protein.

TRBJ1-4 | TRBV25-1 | CASSDPRGIEKLFF
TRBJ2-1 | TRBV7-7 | CASSLELAGGYNEQFF
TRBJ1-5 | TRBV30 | CAWGTGFDQPQHF
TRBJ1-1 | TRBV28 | CASKQANTEAFF
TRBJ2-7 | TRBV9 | CASSVGLGDLLHEQYF
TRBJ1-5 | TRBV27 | CASSLRAGQNNQPQHF
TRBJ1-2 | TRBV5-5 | CASSQATRAYGYTF
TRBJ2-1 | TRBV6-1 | CASTQDGRLEQFF
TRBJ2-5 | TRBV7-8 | CASSLGRRAQYF
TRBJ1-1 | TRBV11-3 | CASSLTGGTEAFF
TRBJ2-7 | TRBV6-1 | CASTWGQEYEQYF
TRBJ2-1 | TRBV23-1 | CASSLRVFPYNEQFF
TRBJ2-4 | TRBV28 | CASSSGQPQGKNIQYF
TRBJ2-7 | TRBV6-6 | CASSRLGYEQYF
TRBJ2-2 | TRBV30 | CALFPLAGPNTGELFF
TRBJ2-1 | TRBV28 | CASSNAGTSYNEQFF
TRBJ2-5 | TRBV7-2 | CASSLIPSGRQETQYF
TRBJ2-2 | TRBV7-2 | CASSPDRGSAGELFF
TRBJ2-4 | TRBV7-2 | CASSLVWQGGNIQYF
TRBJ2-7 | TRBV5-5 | CASSLVVGSSRAEQYF
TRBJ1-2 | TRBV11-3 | CASSPDRNYGYTF
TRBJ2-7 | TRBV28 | CASSPTLASLYEQYF
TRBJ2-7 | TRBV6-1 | CASIRAGGPGEQYF
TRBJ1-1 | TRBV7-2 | CASSLGPGVRTEAFF
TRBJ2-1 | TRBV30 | CAWSTGLAQNEQFF
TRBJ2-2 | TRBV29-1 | CSGGTSSAGELFF
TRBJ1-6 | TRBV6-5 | CASSNPGPGALHF
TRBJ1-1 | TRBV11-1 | CASSLQGGMNTEAFF
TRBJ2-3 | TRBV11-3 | CASSFLSEPGAVYTQYF
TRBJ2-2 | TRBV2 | CASSEWAGWANTGELFF
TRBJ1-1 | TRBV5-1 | CASFSGASRMGTEAFF
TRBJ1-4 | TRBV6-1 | CASSEVQRPNEKLFF
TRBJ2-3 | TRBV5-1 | CASSLHAGGGTDTQYF
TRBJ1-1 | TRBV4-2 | CASSQVGDTEAFF
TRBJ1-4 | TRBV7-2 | CASSRALNEKLFF
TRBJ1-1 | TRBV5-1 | CASSLGGIALRAFF
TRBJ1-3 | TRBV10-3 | CAISEMGEGAPGNTIYF
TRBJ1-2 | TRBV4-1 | CASSQGERGRDYGYTF
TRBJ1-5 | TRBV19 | CASSIVDQPQHF
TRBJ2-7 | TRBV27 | CASSFFPPTTSDIEQYF